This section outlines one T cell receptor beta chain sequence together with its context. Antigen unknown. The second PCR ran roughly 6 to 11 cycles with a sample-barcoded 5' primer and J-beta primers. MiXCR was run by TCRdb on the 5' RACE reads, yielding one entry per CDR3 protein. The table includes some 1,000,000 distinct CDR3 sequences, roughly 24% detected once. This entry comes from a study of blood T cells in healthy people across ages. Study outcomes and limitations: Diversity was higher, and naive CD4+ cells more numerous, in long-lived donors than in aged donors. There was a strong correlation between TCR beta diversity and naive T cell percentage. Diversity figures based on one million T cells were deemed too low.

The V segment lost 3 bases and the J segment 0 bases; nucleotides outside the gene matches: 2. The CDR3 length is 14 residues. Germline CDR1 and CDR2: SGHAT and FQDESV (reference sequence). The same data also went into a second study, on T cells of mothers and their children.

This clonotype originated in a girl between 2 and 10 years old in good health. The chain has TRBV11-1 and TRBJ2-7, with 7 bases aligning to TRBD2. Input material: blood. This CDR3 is CASSFTSASYEQYF. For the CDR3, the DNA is TGTGCCAGCAGCTTTACTAGCGCCTCCTACGAGCAGTACTTC.